Below, 22 T cell receptor beta chains from the same sample are listed, as sequenced in a study of T cells in Graves' hyperthyroidism and ophthalmopathy. Template material for amplifying TCR beta CDR3 regions consisted of RNA transcripts. TCR CDR3 regions were first amplified by RT-PCR with HTBI primers. MiXCR was run by TCRdb on the multiplex PCR reads, yielding one entry per CDR3 protein. The sample contains almost 600,000 distinct CDR3 sequences, about 14% of which appear only once. The sequenced sample was blood. The receptors here all came from a woman aged 25 to 39 with Graves' hyperthyroidism that later progressed to Graves' ophthalmopathy.

This clonotype showed up many times. The rearrangement uses TRBV18 and TRBJ2-1; 10 positions match TRBD2. Losses at the gene ends were 0 bases for V and 9 bases for J; bases not matched to a gene: 8. Germline V gene lookup returns CDR1 KGHSH and CDR2 LQKENI. This CDR3 region has 16 residues. The CDR3 protein is CASSPPGVAGGGEQFF. In nucleotides, the CDR3 is TGTGCCAGCTCACCACCGGGGGTAGCGGGAGGCGGTGAGCAGTTCTTC. Combining the CDR3 with reference TRBV18 and TRBJ2-1 gives the whole variable domain NAGVMQNPRHLVRRRGQEARLRCSPMKGHSHVYWYRQLPEEGLKFMVYLQKENIIDESGMPKERFSAEFPKEGPSILRIQQVVRGDSAAYFCASSPPGVAGGGEQFFGPGTRLTVL.

This clonotype was counted at least ten times. The rearrangement links TRBV7-2 to TRBJ2-2; D ambiguous. This CDR3 has 13 residues. Trimming shortened V by 2 bases and J by 8 bases, and 9 bases separated the two germline ends. Germline V gene sequence: CDR1 SGHTA, CDR2 FQGNSA. CDR3 in amino acids: CASSLRLAGELFF. As DNA, the CDR3 is TGTGCCAGCAGCTTACGTTTAGCTGGGGAGCTGTTTTTT.

At least ten counts were recorded for this clonotype. CDR3 loop: CASSSSGDINSNQPQHF. The CDR3 bases are TGTGCCAGCAGCTCCTCGGGGGACATAAATAGCAATCAGCCCCAGCATTTT. V gene TRBV7-2 combines with J gene TRBJ1-5, with a weak D call TRBD1 (6 bases). Trimming cost V 4 bases and J 0 bases, with 16 bases left between them. Germline lookup yields CDR1 SGHTA and CDR2 FQGNSA. The CDR3 sequence is 17 residues long.

The chain joins TRBV20-1 to TRBJ2-7, with D uncertain. The germline gives CDR1 DFQATT, CDR2 SNEGSKA (reference sequence). There are 13 residues in the CDR3. V gave up 3 bases and J gave up 4 bases, with 13 bases separating them. CDR3 in DNA: TGCAGTGCTAGCCCCCAGTTAGGGTACGAGCAGTACTTC. Its translation: CSASPQLGYEQYF.

This chain uses TRBV4-1 with TRBJ1-2; D not resolved. The germline V and J ends were trimmed by 0 bases and 6 bases, with 17 bases remaining between them. This CDR3 is built from 16 residues. The germline CDR1 and CDR2 sequences are MGHRA and YSYEKL. The chain's CDR3 is CASSQDRGSPVHGYTF. CDR3 coding DNA: TGCGCCAGCAGCCAAGATAGAGGATCCCCCGTCCATGGCTACACCTTC.

This clonotype was observed at least ten times. The chain uses TRBV28 and TRBJ1-6, with D unclear. The germline V gene encodes CDR1 MDHEN and CDR2 SYDVKM. The V end lost 3 bases, the J end lost 6 bases, and 0 bases lay between the germline ends. The CDR3 has 11 amino acids. CDR3 sequence (DNA): TGTGCCAGCAGTTTTAATTCACCCCTCCACTTT. It specifies CASSFNSPLHF.

This clonotype was detected ten times or more. The chain combines TRBV6-1 with TRBJ1-1; D ambiguous. The germline V and J ends were trimmed by 6 bases and 6 bases, with 23 bases remaining between them. This CDR3 has 16 residues. Germline lookup yields CDR1 MNHNS and CDR2 SASEGT. The CDR3 region has the DNA TGTGCCAGCAGCTATAGCCGAGCCGGCCCCCACGCTGAAGCTTTCTTT. It is translated as CASSYSRAGPHAEAFF.

This clonotype was counted many times. The rearrangement uses TRBV28 and TRBJ1-2; 9 bases line up with TRBD1. Germline lookup yields CDR1 MDHEN and CDR2 SYDVKM. The length of the CDR3 is 15 residues. The trim removed 5 bases at V and 4 bases at J, leaving 8 bases unmatched. The DNA for the CDR3 is TGTGCCAGCAGTGACCCGGGACAGGGACTCTATGGCTACACCTTC. Its translation is CASSDPGQGLYGYTF.

This clonotype was detected many times. The chain combines TRBV6-1 with TRBJ1-1, with 7 bases identical to TRBD1. J gave up 5 bases and V 7 bases, and 13 bases lay outside the gene matches. The CDR3 extends over 15 amino acids. Germline V gene sequence: CDR1 MNHNS, CDR2 SASEGT. This CDR3 is CASNPRDSRRTEAFF. In DNA form, the CDR3 reads TGTGCCAGCAACCCCAGGGACAGCCGAAGGACTGAAGCTTTCTTT.

This clonotype was seen many times. The chain has TRBV11-2 and TRBJ2-7; D is undetermined. This CDR3 is built from 14 residues. Germline V gene sequence: CDR1 SGHAT, CDR2 FQNNGV. Deletions cut 0 bases from V and 5 bases from J, with 11 bases between. In DNA, the CDR3 is TGTGCCAGCAGCTTAGAAGTAGGCCATAACGAGCAGTACTTC. Protein sequence: CASSLEVGHNEQYF.

There are many counts of this clonotype. CDR3 amino acids: CASSDRTLDPMNTEAFF. The CDR3 DNA reads TGTGCCAGCAGCGATCGGACCCTCGACCCCATGAACACTGAAGCTTTCTTT. The rearrangement uses TRBV14 and TRBJ1-1; unclear D gene. The CDR3 is 17 residues long. Trimming took 5 bases from V and 0 from J, leaving 19 bases between them. Germline CDR1 and CDR2: SGHDN and FVKESK.

This clonotype was observed at least ten times. This rearrangement joins TRBV20-1 to TRBJ2-2, with 7 bases that match TRBD2. The J segment lost 0 bases and the V segment lost 5 bases, leaving 18 bases of the junction unmatched. The length of the CDR3 is 19 residues. Germline-derived CDR1 and CDR2 are DFQATT and SNEGSKA (reference sequence). CDR3 sequence (DNA): TGCAGTGCTCATCCCTCTCCGGGAGGTCTCCTTGCGAACACCGGGGAGCTGTTTTTT. Translating it yields CSAHPSPGGLLANTGELFF.

This clonotype has a count of ten or more. This chain connects TRBV28 to TRBJ2-2; D remains ambiguous. The germline V and J ends were trimmed by 5 bases and 1 base, with 11 bases remaining between them. Germline V lookup: CDR1 MDHEN, CDR2 SYDVKM. The CDR3 consists of 15 residues. CDR3 in amino acids: CASSKNTVNTGELFF. In nucleotides, the CDR3 is TGTGCCAGCAGTAAAAATACAGTGAACACCGGGGAGCTGTTTTTT.

This clonotype showed up just a few times. The chain is built from TRBV3-1 and TRBJ2-7; TRBD1 matches at 9 bases. This CDR3 comprises 16 residues. J gave up 0 bases and V 0 bases, and 3 bases lay outside the gene matches. Germline CDR1 and CDR2: LGHDT and YNNKEL (reference sequence). CDR3 in amino acids: CASSQEDRGSSYEQYF. DNA for the CDR3: TGTGCCAGCAGCCAAGAGGACAGGGGAAGCTCCTACGAGCAGTACTTC.

This clonotype showed up just a few times. The chain recombines TRBV6-1 with TRBJ2-1; 12 bases fit TRBD2. This CDR3 spans 16 amino acids. Germline assignment: CDR1 MNHNS and CDR2 SASEGT. J gave up 7 bases and V 6 bases, and 10 bases lay outside the gene matches. CDR3 sequence reads: CASRTLAGGPGNEQFF. CDR3 coding DNA: TGTGCCAGCAGAACTCTAGCGGGAGGGCCGGGTAATGAGCAGTTCTTC.

The V and J genes are TRBV27 and TRBJ1-1, with 7 bases fitting TRBD1. This CDR3 comprises 14 residues. Germline V gene data show CDR1 as MNHEY and CDR2 as SMNVEV (reference sequence). V dropped 3 bases and J dropped 6; count of bases not matched to a gene: 7. This CDR3 is CASSFAQGPPEAFF. CDR3 coding DNA: TGTGCCAGCAGTTTTGCACAGGGGCCCCCTGAAGCTTTCTTT.

This clonotype was recorded a few times. The chain employs TRBV11-2 and TRBJ1-6, with D possibly TRBD1 on 5 matching bases. The CDR3 is 18 residues long. The germline CDR1 and CDR2 sequences are SGHAT and FQNNGV. V gave up 4 bases and J gave up 9 bases, with 25 bases separating them. The CDR3 here is CASSSGGSRGGLGSPLHF. The CDR3 DNA reads TGTGCCAGCAGCTCCGGCGGGTCTCGGGGGGGTTTAGGTTCACCCCTCCACTTT.

This clonotype was observed a single time. The chain combines TRBV7-2 with TRBJ1-1; TRBD1 agrees at 7 bases. The V gene's germline CDR1 is SGHTA and CDR2 FQGNSA. Trimming took 5 bases from V and 10 from J; bases not matched to a gene: 16. CDR3 length equals 15 residues. The chain's CDR3 is CASSRDRAGTAGAFF. The CDR3 nucleotides are TGTGCCAGCAGCCGCGACAGGGCAGGTACGGCTGGAGCTTTCTTT.

The CDR3 reads CASSLAGTSGGYEQYF. The CDR3 nucleotides read TGCGCCAGCAGCTTGGCCGGGACAAGTGGGGGATACGAGCAGTACTTC. The V call is TRBV5-1, the J call TRBJ2-7, with a weak D call TRBD1 (6 bases). The CDR3 runs to 16 residues. CDR1 is SGHRS and CDR2 is YFSETQ in the germline V gene. Trimming shortened V by 0 bases and J by 4 bases, and 17 bases separated the two germline ends.

The table lists this clonotype with many counts. The chain combines TRBV30 with TRBJ1-1, with unresolved D. This CDR3 is built from 11 residues. The V gene lost 4 bases and the J gene lost 3 bases, with 6 bases spanning the gap. Germline V gene data show CDR1 as GTSNPN and CDR2 as SVGIG (reference sequence). CDR3 coding DNA: TGTGCCTGGATAACGTACACTGAAGCTTTCTTT. Its protein product is CAWITYTEAFF. The full variable domain, completed using reference TRBV30 and TRBJ1-1, is SQTIHQWPATLVQPVGSPLSLECTVEGTSNPNLYWYRQAAGRGLQLLFYSVGIGQISSEVPQNLSASRPQDRQFILSSKKLLLSDSGFYLCAWITYTEAFFGQGTRLTVV.

This clonotype was seen at least ten times. This chain joins TRBV20-1 and TRBJ2-3, with D perhaps matching TRBD1 (5 bases). CDR1 and CDR2 (germline): DFQATT, SNEGSKA (reference sequence). V was clipped by 3 bases and J by 2 bases, with 9 bases between them. The CDR3 has 13 residues. The CDR3 region has the DNA TGCAGTGCTAGCCCGGACACCACAGATACGCAGTATTTT. This sequence encodes CSASPDTTDTQYF.

This clonotype has a count of ten or more. The chain is built from TRBV14 and TRBJ2-1, with 11 positions matching TRBD2. V lost 5 bases and J lost 8; bases outside the gene matches: 11. The CDR3 length is 16 residues. In germline, CDR1 is SGHDN, CDR2 FVKESK. This CDR3 is CASSAHVGTSGHEQFF. In nucleotides, the CDR3 is TGTGCCAGCAGCGCTCATGTGGGGACTAGCGGCCATGAGCAGTTCTTC.